A single sample gave rise to the 27 T cell receptor beta chains below, sequenced in a study of TIL therapy for anti-PD-1-resistant metastatic lung cancer. This was the immunoSEQ v3 assay. Data came from immunoSEQ multiplex PCR; TCRdb stores just in-frame clones and leaves some out. The sample records over 7,500 clones, roughly 70% being singletons. Time point given: pre-treatment sample, taken before nivolumab and TIL therapy. Most excised metastases sampled were pleural nodules or supraclavicular lymph nodes. The material sequenced was tumor tissue, taken at baseline. The receptors were sampled from a person aged 25 to 79 with non-small cell lung cancer.

This chain joins TRBV6-5 and TRBJ2-2; no firm D call. The CDR3 runs 15 residues. Trimming left V 0 bases short and J 5 bases short, with 10 bases between. Germline loops: CDR1 MNHEY, CDR2 SVGAGI. CDR3 DNA: TGTGCCAGCAGTTACTCTGGGGAATCGACCGGGGAGCTGTTTTTT. Translated, it gives CASSYSGESTGELFF.

The chain joins TRBV19 to TRBJ1-5; D is possibly TRBD1 (5 bases). Germline values: CDR1 LNHDA, CDR2 SQIVND (reference sequence). The CDR3 length is 17 residues. Trimming removed 2 bases from V and 2 bases from J, with 16 bases in between. For the CDR3, the DNA is TGTGCCAGTAGTATATCCCTCGGGGCGCGGGGCAATCAGCCCCAGCATTTT. Protein product: CASSISLGARGNQPQHF.

The chain has TRBV7-2 and TRBJ2-7; 12 nucleotides match TRBD2. CDR1 and CDR2 (germline): SGHTA, FQGNSA. Germline trimming cut 3 bases from V and 5 bases from J; bases unmatched to any gene: 5. This CDR3 spans 15 amino acids. CDR3 amino acids: CASSLTSGSLNEQYF. The CDR3 DNA reads as TGTGCCAGCAGCTTGACTAGCGGGAGTCTCAACGAGCAGTACTTC.

This clone was found once. CDR3 sequence (DNA): TGCGCCAGCAGCCATCTCCTAGGGGTGCCGGACAGGGAAAACACCATATATTTT. This sequence encodes CASSHLLGVPDRENTIYF. The chain couples TRBV4-1 to TRBJ1-3, with 8 bases matching TRBD1. CDR3 length: 18 residues. The J segment lost 6 bases and the V segment lost 3 bases, leaving 16 bases of the junction unmatched. CDR1 and CDR2 from the germline V gene are MGHRA and YSYEKL.

The gene calls are TRBV7-6 and TRBJ2-7; TRBD2 aligns across 14 bases. The junction had 11 bases not matched to a gene; V was cut back by 5 bases and J by 2 bases. Germline CDR1 and CDR2: SGHVS and FNYEAQ. The CDR3 is 18 residues long. For the CDR3, the DNA is TGTGCCAGCAGCCCAAGGACTAGCGGGGGGCTCTCAACCTACGAGCAGTACTTC. Encoded protein: CASSPRTSGGLSTYEQYF.

This chain connects TRBV25-1 to TRBJ1-2, with 9 bases matching TRBD1. Germline V CDR1 and CDR2: MGHDK, SYGVNS. This CDR3 has 14 amino acids. The ends lost 6 bases at V and 6 bases at J; junction bases unmatched: 8. This CDR3 is CASSPRDRVNGYTF. As DNA, the CDR3 is TGTGCCAGCAGCCCGAGGGACAGGGTAAATGGCTACACCTTC.

The chain uses TRBV5-1 and TRBJ2-2, with D perhaps TRBD1 (5 bases). V was clipped by 0 bases and J by 7 bases, with 13 bases between them. CDR3 length: 15 residues. Germline-derived CDR1 and CDR2 are SGHRS and YFSETQ. The CDR3 DNA reads as TGCGCCAGCAGCTTGGAGGCAGGGTTGGGCGGGGAGCTGTTTTTT. Encoded protein: CASSLEAGLGGELFF.

The CDR3 here is CASSSRDTLRDTQYF. The CDR3 coding sequence is TGCGCCAGCAGCTCCCGGGACACCCTGAGGGATACGCAGTATTTT. The chain carries TRBV5-1 and TRBJ2-3, with D possibly matching TRBD1 (6 bases). V gave up 3 bases and J gave up 6 bases, with 17 bases separating them. Germline V gene sequence: CDR1 SGHRS, CDR2 YFSETQ. The CDR3 runs to 15 residues. Based on the CDR3 plus reference TRBV5-1 and TRBJ2-3, the full variable domain is KAGVTQTPRYLIKTRGQQVTLSCSPISGHRSVSWYQQTPGQGLQFLFEYFSETQRNKGNFPGRFSGRQFSNSRSEMNVSTLELGDSALYLCASSSRDTLRDTQYFGPGTRLTVL.

This clone has only one observation. This chain uses TRBV7-8 with TRBJ2-3; D remains ambiguous. With 6 bases removed from V and 0 bases from J, the gap between germline ends came to 10 bases. The CDR3 runs to 14 residues. Germline V gene lookup returns CDR1 SGHVS and CDR2 FQNEAQ. The CDR3 DNA follows: TGTGCCAGCAGTGTAGGTACTAGCACAGATACGCAGTATTTT. Translating it yields CASSVGTSTDTQYF. The full variable domain, its missing parts supplied by reference TRBV7-8 and TRBJ2-3, is GAGVSQSPRYKVAKRGQDVALRCDPISGHVSLFWYQQALGQGPEFLTYFQNEAQLDKSGLPSDRFFAERPEGSVSTLKIQRTQQEDSAVYLCASSVGTSTDTQYFGPGTRLTVL.

This sequence joins TRBV7-9 and TRBJ2-1; D not resolved. CDR3 length: 16 amino acids. V was pared by 2 bases and J by 5 bases, with 16 bases between. Germline V CDR1 and CDR2: SEHNR, FQNEAQ (reference sequence). This CDR3 is CASSLTSELYHNEQFF. The CDR3 coding sequence is TGTGCCAGCAGCTTAACCAGCGAGCTGTATCACAATGAGCAGTTCTTC.

The chain employs TRBV4-2 and TRBJ2-3, with D perhaps being TRBD1 or TRBD2 (5 bases each). Germline values: CDR1 LGHNA, CDR2 YNFKEQ. The CDR3 is made up of 19 amino acids. The V end was cut by 0 bases, the J end by 4 bases, with 23 bases between. The CDR3 is CASSQERAWGGGHADTQYF. The DNA of the CDR3 is TGTGCCAGCAGCCAAGAAAGGGCTTGGGGTGGGGGTCACGCAGATACGCAGTATTTT.

The chain employs TRBV4-3 and TRBJ2-6; a possible D gene is TRBD2 (6 bases). V was trimmed by 1 base and J by 2 bases, leaving 9 bases between them. The CDR3 contains 16 residues. The germline gives CDR1 LGHNA, CDR2 YSLEER. CDR3 sequence reads: CASSQGRGTGANVLTF. CDR3 bases: TGCGCCAGCAGCCAAGGTCGGGGGACTGGGGCCAACGTCCTGACTTTC.

The chain combines TRBV27 with TRBJ2-1; TRBD2 matches 12 bases. The germline V gene encodes CDR1 MNHEY and CDR2 SMNVEV (reference sequence). V trimming: 8 bases; J trimming: 6 bases; junction bases outside the gene matches: 8. The CDR3 consists of 15 residues. The CDR3 DNA sequence: TGTGCCAGCGTAGGACTAGCGGGAATAGGCAATGAGCAGTTCTTC. It encodes CASVGLAGIGNEQFF.

This rearrangement joins TRBV6-5 to TRBJ2-5; 8 nucleotides match TRBD2. J lost 5 bases, V lost 6 bases, and 11 bases had no gene match. Germline lookup yields CDR1 MNHEY and CDR2 SVGAGI. The CDR3 loop spans 15 amino acids. CDR3 nucleotides: TGTGCCAGCAGCACCATCGGGACTAGGGGGGAGACCCAGTACTTC. It encodes CASSTIGTRGETQYF.

This clone was seen a handful of times. This chain links TRBV4-1 with TRBJ2-7; D tentatively reads TRBD1 or TRBD2 (5 bases each). The CDR3 runs 19 residues. In germline, CDR1 is MGHRA, CDR2 YSYEKL. Trimming left V 4 bases short and J 2 bases short, with 27 bases between. The CDR3, as DNA: TGCGCCAGCAGCCCAATCGAAAGAGGAACCCGGGACGGAGCCTACGAGCAGTACTTC. Protein product: CASSPIERGTRDGAYEQYF.

CDR3 sequence reads: CASSLASRTGGELFF. The CDR3 region has the DNA TGTGCCAGCAGCTTAGCTTCCCGAACGGGCGGGGAGCTGTTTTTT. This chain uses TRBV7-2 with TRBJ2-2; no definite D call. V was pared by 0 bases and J by 7 bases, with 12 bases between. CDR1 is SGHTA, CDR2 FQGNSA, per germline. The CDR3 covers 15 residues.

The chain combines TRBV28 with TRBJ1-2, with 8 bases identical to TRBD1. CDR1 MDHEN and CDR2 SYDVKM come from the germline V gene. After removal of 2 bases from V and 5 bases from J, the junction contained 16 bases not matched to a gene. This CDR3 region has 18 residues. As DNA, the CDR3 is TGTGCCAGCAGTTTAGGACAGGGAGCTGGTGGGGGGCGATATGGCTACACCTTC. Its protein is CASSLGQGAGGGRYGYTF.

The V call is TRBV29-1, the J call TRBJ1-2; D ambiguous. Per the germline V gene, CDR1 is SQVTM and CDR2 is ANQGSEA. The CDR3 runs to 10 residues. Trimming removed 0 bases at V and 6 bases at J, with 2 bases between. The CDR3 DNA reads as TGCAGCGTTGAAGATAATGGCTACACCTTC. Its translation is CSVEDNGYTF.

J is TRBJ1-6 and V is TRBV30; D might be TRBD1 (5 bases). V was shortened by 1 base and J by 4 bases, with 14 bases between the two germline ends. The CDR3 extends over 16 amino acids. Germline CDR1 reads GTSNPN; CDR2 reads SVGIG (reference sequence). CDR3 sequence (DNA): TGTGCCTGGAGTGAGACAGCCGAGGGGTATAATTCACCCCTCCACTTT. It yields the protein CAWSETAEGYNSPLHF.

The chain recombines TRBV28 with TRBJ2-3, with TRBD2 as a possible D gene (7 bases). Germline-derived CDR1 and CDR2 are MDHEN and SYDVKM. The CDR3 has 14 residues. V was pared by 10 bases and J by 0 bases, with 14 bases between. For the CDR3, the DNA is TGTGCCACCAGAGGGGGGGGTAGCACAGATACGCAGTATTTT. It yields the protein CATRGGGSTDTQYF.

The chain has TRBV6-6 and TRBJ2-3; D might be TRBD1 or TRBD2, each matching 6 bases. This CDR3 contains 16 residues. From germline, CDR1 is MNHNY and CDR2 SVGAGI (reference sequence). Deletions cut 6 bases from V and 6 bases from J, with 22 bases between. CDR3: CASRPLDRGPQDTQYF. The CDR3 nucleotides read TGTGCCAGCAGACCCCTTGACCGGGGGCCACAGGATACGCAGTATTTT.

This clone was recorded once. The chain combines TRBV11-2 with TRBJ1-6; D gene unclear. This CDR3 is 14 amino acids long. V dropped 1 base and J dropped 10 bases, with 11 bases sitting between them. Germline CDR1 and CDR2: SGHAT and FQNNGV. The CDR3 region is CASSLGVAGSPLHF. DNA of the CDR3: TGTGCCAGCAGCTTAGGCGTGGCGGGATCACCCCTCCACTTT.

The V gene is TRBV29-1, the J gene TRBJ2-7, with 7 bases identical to TRBD1. Germline CDR1 is SQVTM and CDR2 is ANQGSEA. The CDR3 has 12 amino acids. J was trimmed by 4 bases and V by 8 bases; bases with no gene match: 8. CDR3 region: CSIPGGGYEQYF. CDR3 DNA: TGCAGCATTCCAGGGGGTGGGTACGAGCAGTACTTC.

The chain carries TRBV6-5 and TRBJ2-4, with TRBD1 matching over 8 bases. The length of the CDR3 is 14 residues. The junction had 5 bases not matched to a gene; V was cut back by 4 bases and J by 6 bases. Germline V gene lookup returns CDR1 MNHEY and CDR2 SVGAGI. CDR3 sequence (DNA): TGTGCCAGCAGTTCAGGGGGCGCCGGAAACATTCAGTACTTC. It codes for CASSSGGAGNIQYF.

This clone was found a few times. The chain is built from TRBV5-1 and TRBJ2-7, with D perhaps being TRBD1 or TRBD2 (5 bases each). The CDR3 runs to 18 residues. The V end was cut by 0 bases, the J end by 5 bases, with 24 bases between. In germline, CDR1 is SGHRS, CDR2 YFSETQ. The DNA for the CDR3 is TGCGCCAGCAGCTTGGAAGGCTCGGCAGGGAGTTCGAGGAACGAGCAGTACTTC. Its translation: CASSLEGSAGSSRNEQYF.

The chain carries TRBV2 and TRBJ2-2; D call uncertain. With 4 bases removed from V and 0 bases from J, the gap between germline ends came to 9 bases. CDR3 length equals 15 residues. The germline V gene has CDR1 SNHLY and CDR2 FYNNEI. The CDR3 DNA reads as TGTGCCAGCAGTGTGGGCAGCTCGAACACCGGGGAGCTGTTTTTT. Translation: CASSVGSSNTGELFF.

The chain uses TRBV13 and TRBJ2-5; a weak D match, TRBD1 (5 bases). The J call is uncertain, as TRBJ2-7 better fits the DNA end. There are 15 residues in the CDR3. Germline V gene lookup returns CDR1 PRHDT and CDR2 FYEKMQ (reference sequence). The CDR3 nucleotides read TGTGCCAGCAGCTTAGAGGGGAACAACCTTTACGAGCAGTACTTC. Translated: CASSLEGNNLYEQYF.